These T cell receptor beta chains were read from a single sample in a study of human T cells and chemical hapten exposure. From the RACE reads, TCRdb called clonotypes with MiXCR, one entry per CDR3 protein. The repertoire holds tens of thousands of distinct CDR3 sequences, with around a tenth as singletons. Specimen: whole blood, collected in connection with sensitization to the hapten diphenylcyclopropenone (DPC). The receptors originated from a man in his fifties with alopecia areata. Some clones in this sample may be carry-over from other donors' samples. CDR3s include the opening cysteine and the closing phenylalanine or tryptophan. Fields, in order: D gene, clone size, J gene, V gene, CDR3 DNA, CDR3 protein. D genes are given only for firm matches. Clone size is stated in some rows and not others, as once, few, many or a class when expanded.

D: NA
size: NA
J: TRBJ1-6
V: TRBV28
DNA: TGTGCCAGCAGCTTTAATTCACCCCTCCACTTT
CDR3: CASSFNSPLHF

D: NA
size: many
J: TRBJ2-3
V: TRBV4-1
DNA: TGCGCCAGCAGCCAAGAGGGGACAGATACGCAGTATTTT
CDR3: CASSQEGTDTQYF

D: NA
size: many
J: TRBJ2-7
V: TRBV6-5
DNA: TGTGCCAGCACCCCGGGACTTATGAGCAGCTCCTACGAGCAGTACTTC
CDR3: CASTPGLMSSSYEQYF

D: NA
size: many
J: TRBJ2-7
V: TRBV10-3
DNA: TGTGCCATCAGTGAGTTATCTTGGGAGCAGTACTTC
CDR3: CAISELSWEQYF

D: NA
size: NA
J: TRBJ2-2
V: TRBV4-1
DNA: TGCGCCAGCAGCCAAGAGGGACGGGGACGGACCGGGGAGCTGTTTTTT
CDR3: CASSQEGRGRTGELFF

D: NA
size: few
J: TRBJ2-4
V: TRBV18
DNA: TGTGCCAGCTCACGGGGAACCACCGCCAAAAACATTCAGTACTTC
CDR3: CASSRGTTAKNIQYF

D: NA
size: few
J: TRBJ2-1
V: TRBV28
DNA: TGTGCCAGCAGCTACACGACTAGGGCTAGGCAGTTCTTC
CDR3: CASSYTTRARQFF

D: NA
size: few
J: TRBJ2-7
V: TRBV12-3/TRBV12-4
DNA: TGTGCCAGCAGTTTCCACTCACAACTGGGCGAGCAGTACTTC
CDR3: CASSFHSQLGEQYF

D: TRBD2
size: NA
J: TRBJ2-3
V: TRBV29-1
DNA: TGCAGCCAAAGCGGGAGTGATGCAGATACGCAGTATTTT
CDR3: CSQSGSDADTQYF

D: NA
size: few
J: TRBJ1-4
V: TRBV27
DNA: TGTGCCAGCAGTTTCGGTCACCCAACTAATGAAAAACTGTTTTTT
CDR3: CASSFGHPTNEKLFF

D: TRBD1
size: few
J: TRBJ1-6
V: TRBV12-3/TRBV12-4
DNA: TGTGCCAGCAGGGGGACAGGGGTGCGGAATTCACCCCTCCACTTT
CDR3: CASRGTGVRNSPLHF

D: NA
size: NA
J: TRBJ2-1
V: TRBV30
DNA: TGTGCCTGGAGCGACCAAAATGAGCAGTTCTTC
CDR3: CAWSDQNEQFF

D: NA
size: few
J: TRBJ1-4
V: TRBV29-1
DNA: TGCAGCGTTGGCGGGACAGAAAAACTGTTTTTT
CDR3: CSVGGTEKLFF

D: TRBD2
size: many
J: TRBJ2-7
V: TRBV30
DNA: TGTGCCTGGAGTGTATCCGCTAGCGGGAGTATCCAGTACTTC
CDR3: CAWSVSASGSIQYF

D: NA
size: few
J: TRBJ1-5
V: TRBV7-2
DNA: TGTGCCAGCAGCTTAGGGCAGGCCCCCAATCAGCCCCAGCATTTT
CDR3: CASSLGQAPNQPQHF

D: NA
size: NA
J: TRBJ2-5
V: TRBV4-1
DNA: TGCGCCAGCAGCCAAGAAGTGAGGAGGGAAGAGACCCAGTACTTC
CDR3: CASSQEVRREETQYF

D: TRBD1
size: few
J: TRBJ2-2
V: TRBV20-1
DNA: TGCAGTGCTAGTACAGGGGTCGGGGAGCTGTTTTTT
CDR3: CSASTGVGELFF

D: NA
size: few
J: TRBJ2-5
V: TRBV4-3
DNA: TGCGCCAGCAGCCAAGAGATCGGAAGAGGAGAGACCCAGTACTTC
CDR3: CASSQEIGRGETQYF

D: TRBD2
size: many
J: TRBJ2-7
V: TRBV29-1
DNA: TGCAGCGCCCAACGGGAGGGGTACGAGCAGTACTTC
CDR3: CSAQREGYEQYF

D: NA
size: many
J: TRBJ2-3
V: TRBV3-1
DNA: TGTGCCAGCAGCCAAGGTGGTGACGGGAGATATACGCAGTATTTT
CDR3: CASSQGGDGRYTQYF

D: TRBD1
size: many
J: TRBJ1-1
V: TRBV2
DNA: TGTGCCAGCAGTCGCAGGGGGGAGAACACTGAAGCTTTCTTT
CDR3: CASSRRGENTEAFF

D: TRBD2
size: once
J: TRBJ2-7
V: TRBV4-1
DNA: TGCGCCAGCAGCCAAGACCCAGCGGGAGGGCCGAGAGAGCAGTACTTC
CDR3: CASSQDPAGGPREQYF

D: TRBD2
size: many
J: TRBJ2-4
V: TRBV15
DNA: TGTGCCACCGGGACTAGCGGAGTCAAAAACATTCAGTACTTC
CDR3: CATGTSGVKNIQYF

D: NA
size: many
J: TRBJ2-3
V: TRBV7-6
DNA: TGTGCCAGCAGCTTTGGAAATACGCAGTATTTT
CDR3: CASSFGNTQYF

D: NA
size: NA
J: TRBJ2-3
V: TRBV6-4
DNA: TGTGCCAGCAGTGACTCGGGAGGGGGGAGCACAGATACGCAGTATTTT
CDR3: CASSDSGGGSTDTQYF

D: NA
size: many
J: TRBJ2-3
V: TRBV5-1
DNA: TGCGCCAGCAGCCCGGGGGTTACTTCGATATCGACAGATACGCAGTATTTT
CDR3: CASSPGVTSISTDTQYF

D: NA
size: few
J: TRBJ2-1
V: TRBV25-1
DNA: TGTGCCAGCAGCTGGACAGCTTCCTACAATGAGCAGTTCTTC
CDR3: CASSWTASYNEQFF

D: NA
size: NA
J: TRBJ2-5
V: TRBV2
DNA: TGTGCCAGCAGTTTGGACCCGGAAGAGACCCAGTACTTC
CDR3: CASSLDPEETQYF

D: TRBD2
size: NA
J: TRBJ2-2
V: TRBV30
DNA: TGTGCCTGGGGACTAGCGTATACCGGGGAGCTGTTTTTT
CDR3: CAWGLAYTGELFF

D: NA
size: NA
J: TRBJ2-7
V: TRBV5-6
DNA: TGTGCCAGCAGCAAATTATACGAGCAGTACTTC
CDR3: CASSKLYEQYF

D: TRBD1
size: NA
J: TRBJ2-7
V: TRBV25-1
DNA: TGTGCCAGCAGTGGATCCTCAATGGGACAGGGGTCCTACGAGCAGTACTTC
CDR3: CASSGSSMGQGSYEQYF

D: TRBD1
size: few
J: TRBJ2-1
V: TRBV28
DNA: TGTGCCAGCAGACAGGGGGGTGAGCAGTTCTTC
CDR3: CASRQGGEQFF

D: NA
size: NA
J: TRBJ2-4
V: TRBV21-1
DNA: TGTGCCAGCAGCAAAGAAGTAGGGGCCCGAGATGAAAACATTGAGTACTTC
CDR3: CASSKEVGARDENIEYF

D: NA
size: many
J: TRBJ2-3
V: TRBV6-5
DNA: TGTGCCAGCCGGACTAGCACAGATACGCAGTATTTT
CDR3: CASRTSTDTQYF

D: TRBD2
size: few
J: TRBJ2-3
V: TRBV4-2
DNA: TGTGCCAGCAGCCAAGATCTTTTAGCGGGAGTCGGCACAGATACGCAGTATTTT
CDR3: CASSQDLLAGVGTDTQYF

D: NA
size: few
J: TRBJ2-3
V: TRBV5-1
DNA: TGCGCCAGCAGCTTGAACCAGGGAGGCACAGATACGCAGTATTTT
CDR3: CASSLNQGGTDTQYF

D: NA
size: NA
J: TRBJ1-2
V: TRBV29-1
DNA: TGCAGCGTTGAAGACAGACAGGAGTACTATGGCTACACCTTC
CDR3: CSVEDRQEYYGYTF

D: NA
size: few
J: TRBJ2-1
V: TRBV29-1
DNA: TGCAGCGGTGGTGAGCAGTTCTTC
CDR3: CSGGEQFF

D: NA
size: many
J: TRBJ1-2
V: TRBV3-1
DNA: TGTGCCAGCAGCCAAGATATGGCTAACTATGGCTACACCTTC
CDR3: CASSQDMANYGYTF

D: NA
size: many
J: TRBJ2-1
V: TRBV12-3/TRBV12-4
DNA: TGTGCCAGCAGTTTTAACTATGAGCAGTTCTTC
CDR3: CASSFNYEQFF

D: TRBD2
size: many
J: TRBJ2-3
V: TRBV7-8
DNA: TGTGCCAGCAGCTTAGGTATTAGCGGGAGCTTGCGGACGGTGAGAGATACGCAGTATTTT
CDR3: CASSLGISGSLRTVRDTQYF

D: NA
size: few
J: TRBJ2-1
V: TRBV7-6
DNA: TGTGCCAGCAGCCGAGGTTCCGGGTTTAGCTCCTACAATGAGCAGTTCTTC
CDR3: CASSRGSGFSSYNEQFF

D: TRBD2
size: few
J: TRBJ2-1
V: TRBV10-3
DNA: TGTGCCATCAGATCTAGCGGAGTGGGCGATGAGCAGTTCTTC
CDR3: CAIRSSGVGDEQFF

D: TRBD2
size: few
J: TRBJ2-2
V: TRBV6-6
DNA: TGTGCCAGCAGTCCCCTGGGAGCGGGGTCCACCGGGGAGCTGTTTTTT
CDR3: CASSPLGAGSTGELFF

D: TRBD2
size: NA
J: TRBJ2-7
V: TRBV4-1
DNA: TGCGCCAGCAGCCCACGGACTAGCGGGAGCTCCTACGAGCAGTACTTC
CDR3: CASSPRTSGSSYEQYF

D: NA
size: many
J: TRBJ2-5
V: TRBV4-2
DNA: TGTGCCAGCAGCCAGTTCCTGGGCCTGGAGGAGGAGACCCAGTACTTC
CDR3: CASSQFLGLEEETQYF

D: NA
size: many
J: TRBJ1-2
V: TRBV14
DNA: TGTGCCAGCAGCCCGGGACTCTTTTTTAGGGGGAGCTATGGCTACACCTTC
CDR3: CASSPGLFFRGSYGYTF

D: NA
size: many
J: TRBJ2-5
V: TRBV12-5
DNA: TGTGCTAGTGGTTTTGGGGGAGAAGAGACCCAGTACTTC
CDR3: CASGFGGEETQYF

D: TRBD2
size: NA
J: TRBJ2-1
V: TRBV25-1
DNA: TGTGCCAGCAGTGACACTAGCGGGAGTAATGAGCAGTTCTTC
CDR3: CASSDTSGSNEQFF